The rows below give T cell receptor beta chains drawn from one sample of a study of CD8 T cells in Susac syndrome. MiXCR, applied by TCRdb to the immunoSEQ multiplex PCR reads, yields one record per CDR3 protein. The sample has about 85,000 distinct CDR3 sequences, roughly 94% seen once. The specimen sequenced was CD8+ T cells from PBMCs. All receptors come from a human donor with Susac syndrome. The CDR3 runs from the conserved cysteine through the conserved F or W. D genes are given only for firm matches. Some rows have no size entry. The others give once, few or many, or a class for an expanded clone.

V gene	D gene	clone size	J gene	CDR3 protein	CDR3 DNA
TRBV3-1	-	-	TRBJ2-2	CASSQGVDFMATGELFF	TGTGCCAGCAGCCAAGGGGTAGACTTCATGGCCACCGGGGAGCTGTTTTTT
TRBV20-1	-	-	TRBJ2-4	CSADPGENIQYF	TGCAGTGCGGACCCGGGGGAAAACATTCAGTACTTC
TRBV29-1	TRBD1	-	TRBJ1-2	CSVVDLTGSGYTF	TGCAGCGTTGTGGATCTGACAGGGTCCGGCTACACCTTC
TRBV29-1	-	once	TRBJ2-2	CSVEAPRPGVDTGELFF	TGCAGCGTTGAAGCTCCCCGGCCGGGAGTCGACACCGGGGAGCTGTTTTTT
TRBV19	TRBD1	once	TRBJ1-2	CASSPGDRSSYGYTF	TGTGCCAGTAGTCCGGGGGACAGGTCTAGCTATGGCTACACCTTC
TRBV29-1	TRBD1	-	TRBJ2-5	CSVADRVLQETQYF	TGCAGCGTCGCGGACAGGGTACTACAAGAGACCCAGTACTTC
TRBV20-1	-	-	TRBJ2-1	CSARGEGAGDRNEQFF	TGCAGTGCTAGAGGGGAAGGGGCCGGGGACCGCAATGAGCAGTTCTTC
TRBV28	-	-	TRBJ2-1	CASSLGSGAPPLQFF	TGTGCCAGCAGTTTGGGGAGCGGAGCACCACCCCTGCAGTTCTTC
TRBV4-2	-	-	TRBJ2-6	CASSQDGSSGANVLTF	TGTGCCAGCAGCCAAGATGGGAGCTCTGGGGCCAACGTCCTGACTTTC
TRBV2	-	once	TRBJ2-5	CASVGRGYQETQYF	TGTGCCAGTGTTGGACGGGGGTACCAAGAGACCCAGTACTTC
TRBV20-1	TRBD1	once	TRBJ2-7	CSAPRGGSSEQYF	TGCAGTGCTCCCAGAGGGGGCTCCTCCGAGCAGTACTTC
TRBV6-5	TRBD2	-	TRBJ2-7	CASSSAGGAYEQYF	TGTGCCAGCAGTTCTGCGGGAGGCGCCTACGAGCAGTACTTC